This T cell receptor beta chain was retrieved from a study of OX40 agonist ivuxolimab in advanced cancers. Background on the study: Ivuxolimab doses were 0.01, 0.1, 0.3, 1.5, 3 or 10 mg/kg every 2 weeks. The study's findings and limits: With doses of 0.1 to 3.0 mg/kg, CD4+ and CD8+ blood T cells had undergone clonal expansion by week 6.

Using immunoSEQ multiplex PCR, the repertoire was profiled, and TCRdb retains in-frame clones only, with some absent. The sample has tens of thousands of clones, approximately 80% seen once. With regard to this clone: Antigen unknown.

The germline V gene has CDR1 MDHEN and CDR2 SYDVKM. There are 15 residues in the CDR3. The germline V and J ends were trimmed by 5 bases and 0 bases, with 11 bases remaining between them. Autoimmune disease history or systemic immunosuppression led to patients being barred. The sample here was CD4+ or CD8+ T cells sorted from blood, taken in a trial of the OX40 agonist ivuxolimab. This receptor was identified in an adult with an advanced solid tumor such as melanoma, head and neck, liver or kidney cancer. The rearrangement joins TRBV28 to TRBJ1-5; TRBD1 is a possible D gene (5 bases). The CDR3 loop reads CASSRGTVSNQPQHF. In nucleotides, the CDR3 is TGTGCCAGCAGTCGGGGGACTGTTAGCAATCAGCCCCAGCATTTT.